This T cell receptor beta chain was recorded in a study of blood T cell repertoires in COVID-19. How the authors handled the data: Reference gene primer amplification in the assay estimated nucleated cell counts. TCRdb's copy holds only in-frame clones and misses some; the assay was immunoSEQ multiplex PCR. V and J calls and clone size are given by that table; D and trimming were obtained from the DNA. The table has approximately 290,000 clones, approximately 92% seen once. CDR3 length: 15 residues. With 2 bases removed from V and 6 bases from J, the gap between germline ends came to 19 bases. Germline V CDR1 and CDR2: GTSNPN, SVGIG (reference sequence).

The V call is TRBV30, the J call TRBJ1-1; D may be TRBD1 (6 bases). This receptor was identified in a woman aged 30 to 39 who had recovered from COVID-19. The sample taken for sequencing was PBMCs or T cells enriched from blood (not recorded which). CDR3 loop: CAWSKVLQGTSEAFF. CDR3 coding DNA: TGTGCCTGGAGTAAGGTCCTACAGGGAACGTCTGAAGCTTTCTTT.